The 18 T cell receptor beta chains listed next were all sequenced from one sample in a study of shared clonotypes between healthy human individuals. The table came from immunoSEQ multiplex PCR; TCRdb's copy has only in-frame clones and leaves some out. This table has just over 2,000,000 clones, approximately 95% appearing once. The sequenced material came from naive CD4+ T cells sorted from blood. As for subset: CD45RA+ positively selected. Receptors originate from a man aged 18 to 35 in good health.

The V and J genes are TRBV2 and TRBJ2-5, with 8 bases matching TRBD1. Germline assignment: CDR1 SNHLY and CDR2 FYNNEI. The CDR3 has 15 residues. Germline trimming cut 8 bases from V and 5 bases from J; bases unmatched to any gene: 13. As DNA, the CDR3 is TGTGCCAGCGGGGACAGGAGATACCCCTTTGAGACCCAGTACTTC. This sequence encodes CASGDRRYPFETQYF.

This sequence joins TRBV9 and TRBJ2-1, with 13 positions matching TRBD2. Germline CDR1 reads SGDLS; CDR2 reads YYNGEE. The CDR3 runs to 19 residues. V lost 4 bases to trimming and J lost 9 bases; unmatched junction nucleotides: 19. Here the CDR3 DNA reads TGTGCCAGCAGCCGAAGTGGACTAGCGGGAGACCCGATCGGTATTGAGCAGTTCTTC. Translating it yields CASSRSGLAGDPIGIEQFF.

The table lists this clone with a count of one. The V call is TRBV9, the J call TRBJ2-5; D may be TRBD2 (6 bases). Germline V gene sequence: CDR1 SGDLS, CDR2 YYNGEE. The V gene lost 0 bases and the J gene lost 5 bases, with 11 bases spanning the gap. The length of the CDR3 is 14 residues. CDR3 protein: CASSVEGLGETQYF. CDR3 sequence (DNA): TGTGCCAGCAGCGTAGAGGGACTCGGTGAGACCCAGTACTTC.

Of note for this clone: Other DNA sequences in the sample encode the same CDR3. CDR3 bases: TGCGCCAGCAGTGAGCAGGGGCGAGATACGCAGTATTTT. Its translation is CASSEQGRDTQYF. The chain is built from TRBV10-2 and TRBJ2-3; the D gene is possibly TRBD1 (6 bases). The CDR3 spans 13 residues. Germline V gene lookup returns CDR1 WSHSY and CDR2 SAAADI. Deletions cut 2 bases from V and 5 bases from J, with 8 bases between.

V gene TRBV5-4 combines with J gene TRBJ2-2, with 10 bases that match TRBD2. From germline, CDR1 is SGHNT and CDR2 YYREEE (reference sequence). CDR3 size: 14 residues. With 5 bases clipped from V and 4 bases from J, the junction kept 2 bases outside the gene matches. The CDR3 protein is CASRASGGTGELFF. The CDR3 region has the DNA TGTGCCAGCAGAGCTAGCGGGGGCACCGGGGAGCTGTTTTTT. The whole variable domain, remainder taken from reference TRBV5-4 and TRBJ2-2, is ETGVTQSPTHLIKTRGQQVTLRCSSQSGHNTVSWYQQALGQGPQFIFQYYREEENGRGNFPPRFSGLQFPNYSSELNVNALELDDSALYLCASRASGGTGELFFGEGSRLTVL.

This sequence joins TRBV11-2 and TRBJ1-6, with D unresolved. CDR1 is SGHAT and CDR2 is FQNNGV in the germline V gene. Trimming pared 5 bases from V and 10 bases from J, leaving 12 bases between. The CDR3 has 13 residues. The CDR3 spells CASSTPLGSPLHF. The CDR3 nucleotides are TGTGCCAGCAGCACCCCACTGGGGTCACCCCTCCACTTT. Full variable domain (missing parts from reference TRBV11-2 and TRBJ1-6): EAGVAQSPRYKIIEKRQSVAFWCNPISGHATLYWYQQILGQGPKLLIQFQNNGVVDDSQLPKDRFSAERLKGVDSTLKIQPAKLEDSAVYLCASSTPLGSPLHFGNGTRLTVT.

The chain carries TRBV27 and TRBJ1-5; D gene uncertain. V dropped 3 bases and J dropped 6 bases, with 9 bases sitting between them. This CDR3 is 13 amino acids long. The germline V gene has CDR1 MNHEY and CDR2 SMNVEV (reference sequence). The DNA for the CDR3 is TGTGCCAGCAGTTTGGAATATGGTCAGCCCCAGCATTTT. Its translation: CASSLEYGQPQHF.

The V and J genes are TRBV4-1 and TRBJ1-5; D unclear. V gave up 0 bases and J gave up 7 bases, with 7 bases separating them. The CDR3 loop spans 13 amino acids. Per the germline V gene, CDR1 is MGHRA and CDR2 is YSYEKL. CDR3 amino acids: CASSQDIGQPQHF. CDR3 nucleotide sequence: TGCGCCAGCAGCCAAGATATCGGGCAGCCCCAGCATTTT.

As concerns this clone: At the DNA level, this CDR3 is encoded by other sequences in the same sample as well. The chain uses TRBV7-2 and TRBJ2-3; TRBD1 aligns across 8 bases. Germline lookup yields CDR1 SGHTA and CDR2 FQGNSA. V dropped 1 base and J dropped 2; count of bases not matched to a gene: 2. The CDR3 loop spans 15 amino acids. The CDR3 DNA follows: TGTGCCAGCAGCTTAGTGACAGGGGTCACAGATACGCAGTATTTT. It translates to CASSLVTGVTDTQYF.

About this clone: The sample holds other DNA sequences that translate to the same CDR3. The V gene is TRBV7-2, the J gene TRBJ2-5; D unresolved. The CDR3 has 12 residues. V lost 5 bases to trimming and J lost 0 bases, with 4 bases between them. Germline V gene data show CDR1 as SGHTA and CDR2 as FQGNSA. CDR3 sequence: CASSLYQETQYF. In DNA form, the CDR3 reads TGTGCCAGCAGCCTGTACCAAGAGACCCAGTACTTC.

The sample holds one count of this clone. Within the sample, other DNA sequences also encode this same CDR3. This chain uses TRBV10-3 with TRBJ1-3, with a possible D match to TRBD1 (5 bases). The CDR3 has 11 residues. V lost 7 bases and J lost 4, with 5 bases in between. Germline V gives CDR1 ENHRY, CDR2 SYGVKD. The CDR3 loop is CAITGGNTIYF. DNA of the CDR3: TGTGCCATCACAGGGGGAAACACCATATATTTT.

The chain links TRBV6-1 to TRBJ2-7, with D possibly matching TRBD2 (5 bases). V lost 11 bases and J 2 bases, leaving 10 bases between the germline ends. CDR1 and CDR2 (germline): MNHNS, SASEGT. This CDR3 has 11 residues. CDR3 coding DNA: TGTGCCTCGGCAGCGGCCTACGAGCAGTACTTC. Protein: CASAAAYEQYF.

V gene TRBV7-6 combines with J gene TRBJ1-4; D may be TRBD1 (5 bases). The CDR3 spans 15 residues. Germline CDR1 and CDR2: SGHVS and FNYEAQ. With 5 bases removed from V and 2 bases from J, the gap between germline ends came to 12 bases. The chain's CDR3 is CASSPGGATNEKLFF. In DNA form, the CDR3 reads TGTGCCAGCAGCCCTGGGGGAGCCACTAATGAAAAACTGTTTTTT.

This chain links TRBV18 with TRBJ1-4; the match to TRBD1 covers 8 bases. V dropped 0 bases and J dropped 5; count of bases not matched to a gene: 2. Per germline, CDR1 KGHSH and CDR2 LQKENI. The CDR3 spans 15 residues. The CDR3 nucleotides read TGTGCCAGCTCACCACCAAGGACAGGGAATGAAAAACTGTTTTTT. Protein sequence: CASSPPRTGNEKLFF.

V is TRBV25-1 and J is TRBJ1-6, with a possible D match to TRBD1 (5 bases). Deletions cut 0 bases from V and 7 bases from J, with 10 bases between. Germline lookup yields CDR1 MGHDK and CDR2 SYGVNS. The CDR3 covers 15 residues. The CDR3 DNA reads TGTGCCAGCAGTGAATATTCTGGGGGGAATTCACCCCTCCACTTT. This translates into CASSEYSGGNSPLHF.

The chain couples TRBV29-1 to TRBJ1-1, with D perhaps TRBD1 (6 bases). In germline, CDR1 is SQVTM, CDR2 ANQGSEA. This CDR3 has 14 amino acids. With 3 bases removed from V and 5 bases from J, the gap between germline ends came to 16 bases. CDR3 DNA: TGCAGCGTTGAGAATCCAGGGGCAAGGACTGAAGCTTTCTTT. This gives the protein CSVENPGARTEAFF.

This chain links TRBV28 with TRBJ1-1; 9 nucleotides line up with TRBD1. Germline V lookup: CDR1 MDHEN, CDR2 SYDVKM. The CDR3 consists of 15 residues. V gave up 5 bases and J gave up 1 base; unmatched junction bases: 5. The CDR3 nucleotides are TGTGCCAGCAGTCCCTGGGGACAGGGGAACACTGAAGCTTTCTTT. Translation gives CASSPWGQGNTEAFF.

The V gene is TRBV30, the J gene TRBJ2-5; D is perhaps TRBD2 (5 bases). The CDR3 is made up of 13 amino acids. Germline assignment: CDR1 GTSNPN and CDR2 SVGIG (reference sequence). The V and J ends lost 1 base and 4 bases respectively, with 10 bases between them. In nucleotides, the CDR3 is TGTGCCTGGAGTGCGGGGATCTCAGAGACCCAGTACTTC. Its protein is CAWSAGISETQYF.